This paragraph reports one TCR beta chain. Antigen specificity is unknown. The data were taken from a study of T cells in localized non-small cell lung cancer. The data were produced by immunoSEQ multiplex PCR, yet TCRdb's version contains in-frame clones alone and is incomplete. The table records 78,000 or so clones, 70% to 90% of them present only once. The study, taken as a whole, reports: Among the top 100 tumor clones, a median about 57 appeared in adjacent lung.

Sequenced here: peripheral blood, sampled before any cancer treatment. This clonotype originated in a man between 40 and 75 years old with stage I lung adenocarcinoma.

In nucleotides, the CDR3 is TGTGCCAGTAGCATGGACATTGCAACTAATGAAAAACTGTTTTTT. Its translation is CASSMDIATNEKLFF. This chain links TRBV19 with TRBJ1-4; D might be TRBD1 (5 bases). The germline CDR1 and CDR2 sequences are LNHDA and SQIVND (reference sequence). CDR3 length: 15 amino acids. Trimming removed 6 bases at V and 0 bases at J, with 11 bases between.